This record concerns one T cell receptor (beta chain) sequence. Its antigen is not identified. This entry comes from a study of shared clonotypes between healthy human individuals. The CDR3 spans 15 residues. V lost 5 bases to trimming and J lost 3 bases; unmatched junction nucleotides: 9. Germline values: CDR1 SGHAT, CDR2 FQNNGV. Deep-level assay runs were performed. In the sorted-subset replicate PCRs, 200 ng DNA, 30,000 or so T cell genomes, was used. The method was immunoSEQ multiplex PCR; TCRdb's version includes in-frame clones alone and lacks a portion of them. The table shows about 2.5 million clones, with about nine tenths occurring only once. Study-wide results and caveats: Rarefaction curves obtained for sorted subsets showed sequencing incomplete despite large depth.

Input material: naive CD4+ T cells from PBMCs. Specified subset: CD45RA+ positively selected. The chain carries TRBV11-2 and TRBJ2-7, with TRBD2 matching 8 bases. The TCR was taken from a man aged 18-30 years in good health. Some clones in this sample may be carry-over from other donors' samples. CDR3 DNA: TGTGCCAGCAGCCCGGGGGGGAGTTCCTACTACGAGCAGTACTTC. Its protein product is CASSPGGSSYYEQYF.